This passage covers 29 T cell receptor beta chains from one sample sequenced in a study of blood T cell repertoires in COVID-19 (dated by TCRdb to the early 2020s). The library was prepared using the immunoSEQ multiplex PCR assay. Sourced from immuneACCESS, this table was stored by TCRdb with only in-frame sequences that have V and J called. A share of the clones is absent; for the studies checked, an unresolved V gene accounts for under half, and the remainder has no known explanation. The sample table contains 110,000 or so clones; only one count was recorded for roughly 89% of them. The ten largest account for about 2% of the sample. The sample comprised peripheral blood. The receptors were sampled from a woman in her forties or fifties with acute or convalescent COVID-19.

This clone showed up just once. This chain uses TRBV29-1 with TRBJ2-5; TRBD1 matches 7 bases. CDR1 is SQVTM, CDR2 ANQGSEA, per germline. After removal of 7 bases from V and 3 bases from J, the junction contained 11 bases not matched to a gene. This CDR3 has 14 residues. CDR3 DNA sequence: TGCAGCGGACCGGGTCCAGGGGGAGAAGAGACCCAGTACTTC. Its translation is CSGPGPGGEETQYF.

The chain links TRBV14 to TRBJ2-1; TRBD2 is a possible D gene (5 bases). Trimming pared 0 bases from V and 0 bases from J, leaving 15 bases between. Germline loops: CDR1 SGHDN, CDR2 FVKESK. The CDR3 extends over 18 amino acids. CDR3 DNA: TGTGCCAGCAGCCAAGATCAAGGAGGCGGCAGCTCCTACAATGAGCAGTTCTTC. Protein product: CASSQDQGGGSSYNEQFF. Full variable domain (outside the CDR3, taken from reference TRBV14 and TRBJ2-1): EAGVTQFPSHSVIEKGQTVTLRCDPISGHDNLYWYRRVMGKEIKFLLHFVKESKQDESGMPNNRFLAERTGGTYSTLKVQPAELEDSGVYFCASSQDQGGGSSYNEQFFGPGTRLTVL.

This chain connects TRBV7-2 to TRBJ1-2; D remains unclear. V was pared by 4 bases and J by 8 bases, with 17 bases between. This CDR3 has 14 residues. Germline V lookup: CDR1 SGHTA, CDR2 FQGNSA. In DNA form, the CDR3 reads TGTGCCAGCAGCTCCCCCCGGCCCGCGGGGGGCTACACCTTC. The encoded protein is CASSSPRPAGGYTF.

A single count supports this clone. CDR3 DNA sequence: TGTGTCAGAAGACCCGACAGCTCTAACTATGGCTACACCTTC. Its protein product is CVRRPDSSNYGYTF. This rearrangement joins TRBV7-5 to TRBJ1-2; the table's D call, TRBD1, has no DNA check behind it. TRBV7-5 is marked as a pseudogene. The CDR3 is 14 amino acids.

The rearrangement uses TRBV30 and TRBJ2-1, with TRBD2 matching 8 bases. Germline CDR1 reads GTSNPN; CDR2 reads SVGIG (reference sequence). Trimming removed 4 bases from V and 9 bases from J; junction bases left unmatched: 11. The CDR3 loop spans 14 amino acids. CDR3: CAWTKRTSPGEQFF. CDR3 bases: TGTGCCTGGACCAAAAGGACTAGCCCGGGTGAGCAGTTCTTC.

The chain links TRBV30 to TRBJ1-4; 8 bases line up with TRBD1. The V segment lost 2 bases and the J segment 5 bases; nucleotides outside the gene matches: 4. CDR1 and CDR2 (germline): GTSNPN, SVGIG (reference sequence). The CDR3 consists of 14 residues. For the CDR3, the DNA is TGTGCCTGGAGTCGGACAGGGATAAATGAAAAACTGTTTTTT. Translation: CAWSRTGINEKLFF.

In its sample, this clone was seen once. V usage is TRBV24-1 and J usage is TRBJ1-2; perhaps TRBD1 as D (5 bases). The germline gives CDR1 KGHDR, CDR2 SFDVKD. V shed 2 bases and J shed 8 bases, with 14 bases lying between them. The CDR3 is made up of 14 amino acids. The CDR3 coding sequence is TGTGCCACCAGTGATTCCACAGGTTTACAGGGCTACACCTTC. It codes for CATSDSTGLQGYTF.

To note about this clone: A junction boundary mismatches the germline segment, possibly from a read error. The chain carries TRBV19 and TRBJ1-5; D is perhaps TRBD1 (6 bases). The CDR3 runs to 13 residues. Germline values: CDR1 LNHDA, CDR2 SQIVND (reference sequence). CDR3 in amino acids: CACRNYRDQPQHF. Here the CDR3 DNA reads TGTGCCTGTAGAAATTACAGGGATCAGCCCCAGCATTTT.

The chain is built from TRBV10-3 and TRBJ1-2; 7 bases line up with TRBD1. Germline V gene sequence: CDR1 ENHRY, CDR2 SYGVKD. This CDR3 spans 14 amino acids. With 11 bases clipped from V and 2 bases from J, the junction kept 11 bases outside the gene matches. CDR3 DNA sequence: TGTGCCTGCGCCGGGGACAGCAGCAACTATGGCTACACCTTC. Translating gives CACAGDSSNYGYTF.

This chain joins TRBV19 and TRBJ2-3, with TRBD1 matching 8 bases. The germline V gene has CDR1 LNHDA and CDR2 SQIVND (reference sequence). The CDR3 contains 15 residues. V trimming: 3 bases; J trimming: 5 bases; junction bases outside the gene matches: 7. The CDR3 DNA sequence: TGTGCCAGTAGTATCGGGCAGGGGGCTGTAGATACGCAGTATTTT. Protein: CASSIGQGAVDTQYF. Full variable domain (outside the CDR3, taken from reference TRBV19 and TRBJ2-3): DGGITQSPKYLFRKEGQNVTLSCEQNLNHDAMYWYRQDPGQGLRLIYYSQIVNDFQKGDIAEGYSVSREKKESFPLTVTSAQKNPTAFYLCASSIGQGAVDTQYFGPGTRLTVL.

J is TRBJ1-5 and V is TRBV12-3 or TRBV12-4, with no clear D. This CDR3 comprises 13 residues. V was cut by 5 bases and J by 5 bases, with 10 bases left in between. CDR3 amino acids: CASSPDADQPQHF. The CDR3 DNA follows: TGTGCCAGCAGTCCTGACGCGGATCAGCCCCAGCATTTT.

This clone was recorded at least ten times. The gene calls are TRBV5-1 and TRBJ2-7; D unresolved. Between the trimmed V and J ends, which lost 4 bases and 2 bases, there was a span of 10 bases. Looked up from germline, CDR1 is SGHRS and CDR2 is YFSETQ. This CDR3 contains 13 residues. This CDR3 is CASSQDKPYEQYF. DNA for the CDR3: TGCGCCAGCAGCCAAGACAAGCCCTACGAGCAGTACTTC.

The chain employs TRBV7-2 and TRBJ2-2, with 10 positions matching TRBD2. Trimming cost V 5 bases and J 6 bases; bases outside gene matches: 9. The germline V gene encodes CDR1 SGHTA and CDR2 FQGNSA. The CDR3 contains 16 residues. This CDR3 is CASSPGLAAGPGELFF. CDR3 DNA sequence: TGTGCCAGCAGCCCCGGACTAGCGGCCGGACCCGGGGAGCTGTTTTTT.

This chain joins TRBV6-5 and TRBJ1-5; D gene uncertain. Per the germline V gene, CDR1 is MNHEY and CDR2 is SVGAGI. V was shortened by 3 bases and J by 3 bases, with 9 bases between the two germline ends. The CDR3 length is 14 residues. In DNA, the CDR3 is TGTGCCAGCAGTTATACCGGGTACAATCAGCCCCAGCATTTT. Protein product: CASSYTGYNQPQHF.

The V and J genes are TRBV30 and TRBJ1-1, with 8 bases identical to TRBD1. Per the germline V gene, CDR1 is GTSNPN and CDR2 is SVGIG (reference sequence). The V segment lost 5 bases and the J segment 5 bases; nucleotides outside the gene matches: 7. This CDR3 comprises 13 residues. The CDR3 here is CAWFGDRGTEAFF. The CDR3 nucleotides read TGTGCCTGGTTCGGCGACAGGGGTACTGAAGCTTTCTTT.

This chain's CDR3 is CAISEGGQGQGQPQHF. CDR3 sequence (DNA): TGTGCCATCAGTGAGGGGGGACAGGGTCAAGGACAGCCCCAGCATTTT. The rearrangement uses TRBV10-3 and TRBJ1-5; 9 positions agree with TRBD1. Germline loops: CDR1 ENHRY, CDR2 SYGVKD. V lost 2 bases and J lost 7; bases outside the gene matches: 9. The CDR3 is 16 amino acids.

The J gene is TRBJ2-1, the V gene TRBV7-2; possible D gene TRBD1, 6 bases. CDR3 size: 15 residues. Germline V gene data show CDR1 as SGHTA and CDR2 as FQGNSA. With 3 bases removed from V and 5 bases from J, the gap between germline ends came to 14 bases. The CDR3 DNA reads TGTGCCAGCAGCTTTCGACAGGAGTGGAACAATGAGCAGTTCTTC. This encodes CASSFRQEWNNEQFF.

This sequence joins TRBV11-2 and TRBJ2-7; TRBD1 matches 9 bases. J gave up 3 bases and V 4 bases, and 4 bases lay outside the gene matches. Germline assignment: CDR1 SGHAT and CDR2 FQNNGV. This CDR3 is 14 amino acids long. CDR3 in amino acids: CASSSRGQGYEQYF. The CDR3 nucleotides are TGTGCCAGCAGCTCTAGGGGACAGGGCTACGAGCAGTACTTC.

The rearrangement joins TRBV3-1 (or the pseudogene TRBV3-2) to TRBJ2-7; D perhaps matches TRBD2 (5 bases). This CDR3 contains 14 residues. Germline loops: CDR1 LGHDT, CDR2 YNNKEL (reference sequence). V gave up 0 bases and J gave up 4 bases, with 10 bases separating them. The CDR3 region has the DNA TGTGCCAGCAGCCAAGATTTGCGAGGGTACGAGCAGTACTTC. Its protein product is CASSQDLRGYEQYF.

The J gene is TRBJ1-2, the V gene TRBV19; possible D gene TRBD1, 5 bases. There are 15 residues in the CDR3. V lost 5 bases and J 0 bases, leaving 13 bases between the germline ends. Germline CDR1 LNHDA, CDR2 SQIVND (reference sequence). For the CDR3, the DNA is TGTGCCAGTAGTGGCCGGACGGGGGCTAACTATGGCTACACCTTC. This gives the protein CASSGRTGANYGYTF.

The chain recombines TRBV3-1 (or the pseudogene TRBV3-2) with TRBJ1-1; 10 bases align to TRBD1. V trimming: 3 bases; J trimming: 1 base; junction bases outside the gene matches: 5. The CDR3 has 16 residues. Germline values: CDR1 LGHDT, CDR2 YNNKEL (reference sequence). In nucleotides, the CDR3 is TGTGCCAGCAGCCACCTATGGACAGGGGGGAACACTGAAGCTTTCTTT. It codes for CASSHLWTGGNTEAFF.

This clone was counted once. This CDR3 reads CASSLGPSNEKLFF. CDR3 DNA: TGCGCCAGCAGCTTGGGTCCCTCTAATGAAAAACTGTTTTTT. This rearrangement joins TRBV5-1 to TRBJ1-4; no clear D gene. CDR3 length: 14 residues. V dropped 0 bases and J dropped 3 bases, with 6 bases sitting between them. Germline CDR1 reads SGHRS; CDR2 reads YFSETQ. Filled out from reference TRBV5-1 and TRBJ1-4, the complete variable domain reads KAGVTQTPRYLIKTRGQQVTLSCSPISGHRSVSWYQQTPGQGLQFLFEYFSETQRNKGNFPGRFSGRQFSNSRSEMNVSTLELGDSALYLCASSLGPSNEKLFFGSGTQLSVL.

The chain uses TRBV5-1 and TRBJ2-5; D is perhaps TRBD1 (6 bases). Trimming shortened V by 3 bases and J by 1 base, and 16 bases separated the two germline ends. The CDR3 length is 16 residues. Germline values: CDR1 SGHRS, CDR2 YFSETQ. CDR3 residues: CASSWTGTLFQETQYF. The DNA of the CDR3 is TGCGCCAGCAGCTGGACCGGGACACTGTTCCAAGAGACCCAGTACTTC.

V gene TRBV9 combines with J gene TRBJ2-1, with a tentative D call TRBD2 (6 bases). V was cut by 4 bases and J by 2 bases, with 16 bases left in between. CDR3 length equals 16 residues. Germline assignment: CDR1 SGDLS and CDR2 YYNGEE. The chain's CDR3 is CASSPRDSRAYNEQFF. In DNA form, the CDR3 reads TGTGCCAGCAGCCCCCGGGACTCTCGAGCCTACAATGAGCAGTTCTTC.

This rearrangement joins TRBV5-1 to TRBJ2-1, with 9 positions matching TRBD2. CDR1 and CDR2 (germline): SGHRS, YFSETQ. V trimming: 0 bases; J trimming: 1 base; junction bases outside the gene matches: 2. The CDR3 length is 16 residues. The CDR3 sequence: CASSLVAGVSYNEQFF. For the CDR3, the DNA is TGCGCCAGCAGCTTGGTAGCGGGGGTGTCCTACAATGAGCAGTTCTTC.

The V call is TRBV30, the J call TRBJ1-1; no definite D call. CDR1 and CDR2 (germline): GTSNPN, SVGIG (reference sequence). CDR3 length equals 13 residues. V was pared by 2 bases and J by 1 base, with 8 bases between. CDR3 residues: CAWSLTRNTEAFF. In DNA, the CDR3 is TGTGCCTGGAGTCTTACACGGAACACTGAAGCTTTCTTT.

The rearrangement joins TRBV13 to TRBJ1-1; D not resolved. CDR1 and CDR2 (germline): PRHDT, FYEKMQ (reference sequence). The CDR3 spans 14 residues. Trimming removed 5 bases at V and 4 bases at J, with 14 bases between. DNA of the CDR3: TGTGCCAGCAGCGCCCCTATACCGGGCACTGAAGCTTTCTTT. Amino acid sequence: CASSAPIPGTEAFF.

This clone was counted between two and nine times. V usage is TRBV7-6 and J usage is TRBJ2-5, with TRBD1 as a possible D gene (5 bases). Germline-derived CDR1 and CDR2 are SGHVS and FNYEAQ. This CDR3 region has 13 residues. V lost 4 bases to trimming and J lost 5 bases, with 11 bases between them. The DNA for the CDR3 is TGTGCCAGCAGCTCCAGGGAAGGGGAGACCCAGTACTTC. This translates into CASSSREGETQYF. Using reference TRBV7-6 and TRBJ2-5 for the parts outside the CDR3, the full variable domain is GAGVSQSPRYKVTKRGQDVALRCDPISGHVSLYWYRQALGQGPEFLTYFNYEAQQDKSGLPNDRFSAERPEGSISTLTIQRTEQRDSAMYRCASSSREGETQYFGPGTRLLVL.

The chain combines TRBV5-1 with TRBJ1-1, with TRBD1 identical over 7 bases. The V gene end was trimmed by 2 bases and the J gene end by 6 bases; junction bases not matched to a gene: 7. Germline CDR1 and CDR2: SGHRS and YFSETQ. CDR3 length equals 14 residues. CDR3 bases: TGCGCCAGCAGCTTAGACAGGGCCGACGCTGAAGCTTTCTTT. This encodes CASSLDRADAEAFF.